This is a list of T cell receptor beta chains from one sample in a study of CD8 T cells in ankylosing spondylitis. TCRdb recomputed calls from the 5' RACE reads with MiXCR, one row per CDR3 protein. The sample records roughly 670,000 distinct CDR3 sequences, 19% being singletons. The sequencing input was blood, either unsorted or a sorted T cell fraction (not recorded which). All receptors derive from a male donor with ankylosing spondylitis. Both conserved end residues are part of each CDR3. A D gene is named only where the DNA matches it firmly. The listing skips clone size in some rows; elsewhere it reads once, few, many or a size class.

j_gene	abundance	v_gene	d_gene	CDR3aa	CDR3nt
TRBJ2-1	-	TRBV12-3/TRBV12-4	-	CASTEGGDEQFF	TGTGCCAGCACCGAAGGGGGGGATGAGCAGTTCTTC
TRBJ2-1	few	TRBV15	TRBD2	CATSGSRGRFTTSGRHEQFF	TGTGCCACCAGCGGCAGCAGAGGAAGATTTACCACTAGCGGGCGCCATGAGCAGTTCTTC
TRBJ1-1	few	TRBV12-3/TRBV12-4	-	CASVQGTAEAFF	TGTGCCAGCGTTCAGGGTACCGCTGAAGCTTTCTTT
TRBJ2-5	-	TRBV7-8	-	CAGGLQGEETQYF	TGTGCCGGGGGCCTACAGGGAGAAGAGACCCAGTACTTC
TRBJ1-1	-	TRBV28	-	CASSLFSKGPPEAFF	TGTGCCAGCAGTTTATTCTCTAAGGGCCCCCCTGAAGCTTTCTTT
TRBJ1-5	few	TRBV6-1	TRBD1	CASGQDYNQPQHF	TGTGCCAGCGGACAGGACTACAATCAGCCCCAGCATTTT
TRBJ2-7	-	TRBV28	TRBD1	CASSLPRGRDEQYF	TGTGCCAGCAGTTTGCCCAGGGGGCGCGACGAGCAGTACTTC
TRBJ2-7	-	TRBV20-1	-	CSATPYSGSSSYEQYF	TGCAGTGCTACACCTTATAGCGGATCAAGCTCCTACGAGCAGTACTTC
TRBJ1-1	-	TRBV20-1	TRBD1	CSVWSGGLNTEAFF	TGCAGTGTTTGGTCAGGGGGCCTGAACACTGAAGCTTTCTTT
TRBJ1-1	-	TRBV28	-	CASSSAWSEAFF	TGTGCCAGCAGTTCCGCTTGGTCTGAAGCTTTCTTT
TRBJ2-5	-	TRBV29-1	TRBD2	CSARLASETQYF	TGCAGCGCCCGACTAGCGAGTGAGACCCAGTACTTC
TRBJ1-1	-	TRBV5-8	-	CASSLATGKNTEAFF	TGTGCCAGCAGCTTGGCTACTGGAAAGAACACTGAAGCTTTCTTT
TRBJ1-1	few	TRBV20-1	-	CSADGPRDLTEAFF	TGCAGTGCCGATGGGCCTCGCGATTTAACTGAAGCTTTCTTT
TRBJ1-2	few	TRBV5-1	-	CASSLGRGTVLNYGYTF	TGCGCCAGCAGCTTGGGGCGGGGGACTGTATTAAACTATGGCTACACCTTC
TRBJ2-1	-	TRBV24-1	TRBD1	CATSRTGRNEQFF	TGTGCCACCAGCAGGACAGGGAGGAATGAGCAGTTCTTC
TRBJ2-7	-	TRBV4-3	-	CASSQDPDAYEQYF	TGCGCCAGCAGCCAAGATCCGGACGCCTACGAGCAGTACTTC
TRBJ1-6	-	TRBV10-3	TRBD1	CAIRKQGTDNSPLHF	TGTGCCATCAGGAAACAGGGGACCGATAATTCACCCCTCCACTTT
TRBJ2-7	-	TRBV6-2/TRBV6-3	-	CASSYFGSSYEQYF	TGTGCCAGCAGTTATTTCGGGAGCTCCTACGAGCAGTACTTC
TRBJ2-3	few	TRBV29-1	-	CSVDWGGGTQYF	TGCAGCGTTGATTGGGGGGGCGGTACGCAGTATTTT
TRBJ1-1	-	TRBV9	-	CASSPVQGNTEAFF	TGTGCCAGCAGCCCAGTACAGGGCAACACTGAAGCTTTCTTT
TRBJ1-1	few	TRBV7-9	-	CASSSWEGLAEAFF	TGTGCCAGCAGCTCTTGGGAGGGATTGGCTGAAGCTTTCTTT
TRBJ2-2	-	TRBV24-1	TRBD1	CAIDRENTGELFF	TGTGCCATCGACAGGGAGAACACCGGGGAGCTGTTTTTT
TRBJ1-5	few	TRBV20-1	TRBD1	CSARDRTGDSQPQHF	TGCAGTGCTAGAGATCGGACAGGGGACAGTCAGCCCCAGCATTTT
TRBJ2-6	few	TRBV2	TRBD1	CASSKDRAGANVLTF	TGTGCCAGCAGCAAGGACAGGGCTGGGGCCAACGTCCTGACTTTC
TRBJ2-2	-	TRBV15	TRBD1	CATSRRVGGQGFTGELFF	TGTGCCACCAGCAGGAGGGTCGGGGGACAGGGGTTTACCGGGGAGCTGTTTTTT
TRBJ1-3	-	TRBV20-1	TRBD1	CSATPGQRGNTIYF	TGCAGTGCCACACCGGGACAGAGAGGAAACACCATATATTTT
TRBJ1-2	-	TRBV4-2	-	CASSQDRGRVSGYTF	TGTGCCAGCAGCCAAGATAGGGGCAGGGTGAGCGGCTACACCTTC
TRBJ2-5	medium-sized	TRBV12-3/TRBV12-4	-	CASSFAPGLDQETQYF	TGTGCCAGCAGTTTCGCCCCAGGGTTAGACCAAGAGACCCAGTACTTC
TRBJ2-3	-	TRBV7-2	-	CASSLARGGGWQYF	TGTGCCAGCAGCTTAGCCCGGGGCGGAGGGTGGCAGTATTTT
TRBJ2-2	few	TRBV7-9	-	CASGQAGHTGELFF	TGTGCCAGCGGTCAGGCGGGACACACCGGGGAGCTGTTTTTT
TRBJ2-7	many	TRBV7-9	-	CASSAAPSSCQYF	TGTGCCAGCAGCGCTGCTCCCAGCTCCTGCCAGTACTTC
TRBJ2-5	-	TRBV15	-	CATSRDPGTGETQYF	TGTGCCACCAGCAGAGATCCAGGCACCGGGGAGACCCAGTACTTC
TRBJ2-5	-	TRBV2	-	CASRAGTKETQYF	TGTGCCAGCAGAGCCGGGACCAAGGAGACCCAGTACTTC
TRBJ1-1	-	TRBV2	-	CASSRTIAGEAFF	TGTGCCAGCAGCAGGACAATCGCTGGTGAAGCTTTCTTT